This T cell receptor (beta chain) appears in the sequencing data of a study of OX40 agonist ivuxolimab in advanced cancers. Overall study context: Previous treatment with anti-PD-1, anti-PD-L1 or anti-CTLA-4 therapy was allowed; 40% had received some.

Study findings and constraints: Averaged across samples, CD8+ T cells carried more expanded clones than CD4+ did.

The data were produced by immunoSEQ multiplex PCR, yet TCRdb's version contains in-frame clones alone and is incomplete. The repertoire holds around 29,000 clones, more than 75% seen once, with less than 35% in the top ten. Enrollment shut out patients with autoimmune disease history or systemic immunosuppression. About this clone itself: Its target is not known.

The sequence came from an adult with an advanced solid tumor such as melanoma, head and neck, liver or kidney cancer. Sequencing was performed on CD4+ or CD8+ T cells sorted from blood, taken in a trial of the OX40 agonist ivuxolimab.

The CDR3: CASSPLRDSYYEQYF. CDR3 DNA: TGTGCCAGTAGTCCTCTCCGGGACAGCTATTACGAGCAGTACTTC. V and J are TRBV19 and TRBJ2-7, with TRBD1 identical over 7 bases. Trimming at V came to 5 bases and at J to 4 bases, leaving 11 bases not matched to a gene. The length of the CDR3 is 15 residues. CDR1 is LNHDA and CDR2 is SQIVND in the germline V gene (reference sequence).